These 29 T cell receptor beta chains came from one sample sequenced in a study of CD8 T cells in ankylosing spondylitis (dated by TCRdb to about 2017). Preparation of the library involved 5' RACE. Instrument on record: Illumina HiSeq 2500. TCRdb trimmed public reads at Q25 via fastp, called clones via MiXCR and kept in-frame beta chains. One record per CDR3 amino acid sequence lists the most common genes and DNA. The sample table shows 150,000 to 200,000 distinct CDR3 sequences, and 15% to 20% are seen once. Roughly 4% of the sample comes from the top ten. Specimen: blood, either unsorted or a sorted T cell fraction (not recorded which). Receptors originate from a male donor aged 10-35 years with ankylosing spondylitis or in good health (not recorded which). Donor details come from another sample of the same person, matched by shared clones.

This clonotype has ten or more counts. The gene calls are TRBV29-1 and TRBJ1-2, with D uncertain. With 4 bases removed from V and 6 bases from J, the gap between germline ends came to 15 bases. The CDR3 runs to 13 residues. Germline CDR1 reads SQVTM; CDR2 reads ANQGSEA. This CDR3 is CSVVIDQRDGYTF. CDR3 nucleotide sequence: TGCAGCGTTGTAATTGATCAACGGGATGGCTACACCTTC.

This clonotype occurred many times. The CDR3 bases are TGCGCCAGCAGCTTGGATGGGCAGGGGAATGAGCAGTTCTTC. Translating it yields CASSLDGQGNEQFF. This rearrangement joins TRBV5-1 to TRBJ2-1, with D possibly matching TRBD1 (6 bases). Per the germline V gene, CDR1 is SGHRS and CDR2 is YFSETQ. The CDR3 has 14 residues. The V end lost 0 bases, the J end lost 7 bases, and 11 bases lay between the germline ends.

In this sample, this clonotype turned up many times. CDR3 protein: CSARDFQGSDGYTF. DNA for the CDR3: TGCAGTGCTAGAGACTTTCAGGGGTCCGATGGCTACACCTTC. V and J are TRBV20-1 and TRBJ1-2; D perhaps matches TRBD1 (6 bases). The CDR3 has 14 amino acids. With 0 bases removed from V and 6 bases from J, the gap between germline ends came to 14 bases. The germline gives CDR1 DFQATT, CDR2 SNEGSKA (reference sequence).

This clonotype came up many times. The V call is TRBV12-3 or TRBV12-4, the J call TRBJ1-3; TRBD1 aligns across 7 bases. The CDR3 consists of 15 residues. J was trimmed by 0 bases and V by 6 bases; bases with no gene match: 5. CDR3 sequence reads: CASRVTGDSGNTIYF. The DNA for the CDR3 is TGTGCCAGCAGGGTCACAGGGGACTCTGGAAACACCATATATTTT.

This clonotype appeared many times. This rearrangement joins TRBV12-3 or TRBV12-4 to TRBJ2-7; 8 bases match TRBD2. The CDR3 has 15 residues. The V gene end was trimmed by 6 bases and the J gene end by 1 base; junction bases not matched to a gene: 8. CDR3 in amino acids: CASSPGTRGSYEQYV. The DNA of the CDR3 is TGTGCCAGCAGCCCCGGGACTAGGGGTTCCTACGAGCAGTACGTC.

The chain employs TRBV10-2 and TRBJ2-7, with 9 bases that match TRBD1. The CDR3 loop spans 13 amino acids. V gave up 6 bases and J gave up 7 bases; unmatched junction bases: 7. Germline CDR1 WSHSY, CDR2 SAAADI. In nucleotides, the CDR3 is TGCGCCAGCAGGGGGGACAGGGTGAGGGAGCAGTACGTC. This codes for CASRGDRVREQYV.

This clonotype appeared a few times. This chain joins TRBV29-1 and TRBJ2-1; D may be TRBD2 (5 bases). Germline lookup yields CDR1 SQVTM and CDR2 ANQGSEA. V lost 2 bases and J lost 9, with 14 bases in between. This CDR3 has 13 residues. Written as DNA, the CDR3 is TGCAGCGTTGAACCCCCGGACTCTGTTGAGCAGTTCTTC. As protein: CSVEPPDSVEQFF.

The chain has TRBV7-6 and TRBJ2-1; D is unresolved. Germline V gives CDR1 SGHVS, CDR2 FNYEAQ. V was shortened by 8 bases and J by 7 bases, with 9 bases between the two germline ends. The CDR3 extends over 11 amino acids. The CDR3 nucleotides are TGTGCCAGCGGTACATGGAATGAGCAGTTCTTC. Its protein product is CASGTWNEQFF.

There are many counts of this clonotype. This chain uses TRBV6-2 or TRBV6-3 with TRBJ2-7; possibly TRBD1 or TRBD2 for D (5 bases each). Germline loops: CDR1 MNHEY, CDR2 SVGEGT. This CDR3 is 14 amino acids long. The V and J ends lost 3 bases and 3 bases respectively, with 12 bases between them. The CDR3 protein is CASSYGDGFYEQYF. The CDR3 DNA follows: TGTGCCAGCAGTTATGGGGACGGATTCTACGAGCAGTACTTC.

This clonotype has ten or more counts. This chain links TRBV7-9 with TRBJ2-5; a possible D gene is TRBD1 (5 bases). V lost 4 bases to trimming and J lost 7 bases, with 13 bases between them. Germline V CDR1 and CDR2: SEHNR, FQNEAQ (reference sequence). This CDR3 is 13 amino acids long. The CDR3 loop is CASSSTVPRTQYF. In DNA form, the CDR3 reads TGTGCCAGCAGCTCGACAGTCCCGAGGACCCAGTACTTC.

This clonotype was counted at least ten times. The V and J genes are TRBV6-6 and TRBJ1-4; D call uncertain. The germline V and J ends were trimmed by 2 bases and 3 bases, with 1 base remaining between them. Germline CDR1 reads MNHNY; CDR2 reads SVGAGI (reference sequence). The CDR3 is made up of 12 amino acids. CDR3 residues: CASSYPNEKLFF. The CDR3 DNA follows: TGTGCCAGCAGTTACCCTAATGAAAAACTGTTTTTT.

This clonotype showed up many times. The chain couples TRBV7-9 to TRBJ1-1, with unresolved D. The CDR3 is 13 residues long. The V gene's germline CDR1 is SEHNR and CDR2 FQNEAQ (reference sequence). Trimming shortened V by 1 base and J by 4 bases, and 7 bases separated the two germline ends. CDR3: CASSLVGSTEAFF. The DNA of the CDR3 is TGTGCCAGCAGCTTAGTCGGTTCCACTGAAGCTTTCTTT.

This clonotype was seen ten or more times. The chain joins TRBV12-3 or TRBV12-4 to TRBJ1-2; D is possibly TRBD1 (6 bases). This CDR3 comprises 14 residues. Between the trimmed V and J ends, which lost 7 bases and 7 bases, there was a span of 19 bases. CDR3 loop: CASTAQGAKGGYTF. CDR3 sequence (DNA): TGTGCCAGCACTGCACAGGGAGCTAAGGGTGGCTACACCTTC.

This clonotype occurred a few times. This may stem from a read error, because a much larger clone lies one nucleotide away. The CDR3 sequence is CASSFSRATNDQYF. Written as DNA, the CDR3 is TGTGCCAGCAGCTTTTCCAGGGCAACAAACGACCAGTACTTC. The chain employs TRBV7-2 and TRBJ2-7; possibly TRBD1 for D (5 bases). This CDR3 is built from 14 residues. Germline V gene sequence: CDR1 SGHTA, CDR2 FQGNSA.

In this sample, this clonotype turned up many times. The V call is TRBV5-1, the J call TRBJ2-2; possible D gene TRBD2, 6 bases. The CDR3 length is 18 residues. Trimming took off 3 bases at V and 2 bases at J, with 20 bases between the two ends. Germline assignment: CDR1 SGHRS and CDR2 YFSETQ. The CDR3 spells CASSYPAEWGTNTGELFF. The CDR3 DNA is TGCGCCAGCAGCTACCCAGCCGAGTGGGGGACTAACACCGGGGAGCTGTTTTTT. The full variable domain, completed using reference TRBV5-1 and TRBJ2-2, is KAGVTQTPRYLIKTRGQQVTLSCSPISGHRSVSWYQQTPGQGLQFLFEYFSETQRNKGNFPGRFSGRQFSNSRSEMNVSTLELGDSALYLCASSYPAEWGTNTGELFFGEGSRLTVL.

This clonotype occurred many times. V and J are TRBV20-1 and TRBJ1-5; 9 bases match TRBD1. V lost 2 bases and J lost 2; bases outside the gene matches: 16. The germline V gene encodes CDR1 DFQATT and CDR2 SNEGSKA (reference sequence). The length of the CDR3 is 19 residues. CDR3 sequence: CSARPRGTGNGEGNQPQHF. The CDR3 DNA follows: TGCAGTGCTAGACCGCGAGGGACAGGGAATGGTGAGGGCAATCAGCCCCAGCATTTT.

The genes are TRBV29-1 and TRBJ2-1; 7 positions agree with TRBD2. J gave up 4 bases and V 2 bases, and 8 bases lay outside the gene matches. The CDR3 consists of 15 residues. Germline V gene sequence: CDR1 SQVTM, CDR2 ANQGSEA. CDR3 residues: CSVENRLAPYNEQFF. CDR3 DNA: TGCAGCGTTGAAAACCGACTAGCTCCGTACAATGAGCAGTTCTTC.

This clonotype appeared many times. The rearrangement joins TRBV10-3 to TRBJ2-5; D perhaps matches TRBD1 (7 bases). Germline CDR1 ENHRY, CDR2 SYGVKD. CDR3 length: 14 amino acids. Trimming shortened V by 3 bases and J by 5 bases, and 13 bases separated the two germline ends. Here the CDR3 DNA reads TGTGCCATCAGTGACCAGGGGGGAGGTGAGACCCAGTACTTC. Translating gives CAISDQGGGETQYF.

This clonotype was detected many times. The V and J genes are TRBV29-1 and TRBJ2-1; D not resolved. CDR1 and CDR2 (germline): SQVTM, ANQGSEA. V was clipped by 8 bases and J by 8 bases, with 16 bases between them. This CDR3 contains 12 residues. In DNA, the CDR3 is TGCAGCACTGGGGTCCGGGTAGATGAGCAGTTCTTC. It translates to CSTGVRVDEQFF.

The table lists this clonotype with many counts. V is TRBV12-3 or TRBV12-4 and J is TRBJ1-6; D uncertain. This CDR3 is 14 amino acids long. Between the trimmed V and J ends, which lost 5 bases and 8 bases, there was a span of 13 bases. The CDR3 loop reads CASSPGREDSPLHF. CDR3 nucleotides: TGTGCCAGCAGTCCCGGACGGGAAGATTCACCCCTCCACTTT.

There are many counts of this clonotype. The chain combines TRBV18 with TRBJ2-7, with no clear D. The CDR3 extends over 13 amino acids. V lost 3 bases to trimming and J lost 5 bases, with 11 bases between them. Germline V gene lookup returns CDR1 KGHSH and CDR2 LQKENI. The CDR3 coding sequence is TGTGCCAGCTCACCCACAGTCCGGGACGAGCAGTACTTC. The encoded protein is CASSPTVRDEQYF.

There are many counts of this clonotype. J is TRBJ2-1 and V is TRBV29-1; D not certain. Germline V gene sequence: CDR1 SQVTM, CDR2 ANQGSEA. The CDR3 consists of 10 residues. The germline V and J ends were trimmed by 5 bases and 6 bases, with 5 bases remaining between them. Written as DNA, the CDR3 is TGCAGCGTTTGGGCCAATGAGCAGTTCTTC. Translation: CSVWANEQFF.

This clonotype was seen many times. V is TRBV7-2 and J is TRBJ2-3; the D is unclear. The CDR3 sequence is 11 residues long. V gave up 3 bases and J gave up 7 bases, with 5 bases separating them. CDR1 is SGHTA, CDR2 FQGNSA, per germline. The CDR3 sequence: CASSFGYTQYF. The CDR3 DNA follows: TGTGCCAGCAGCTTTGGTTATACGCAGTATTTT.

This clonotype was found many times. This chain links TRBV6-2 or TRBV6-3 with TRBJ2-4; 8 nucleotides align to TRBD2. In germline, CDR1 is MNHEY, CDR2 SVGEGT. The J segment lost 8 bases and the V segment lost 9 bases, leaving 6 bases of the junction unmatched. The CDR3 is made up of 12 amino acids. In nucleotides, the CDR3 is TGTGCCAGTTCCGGGACTAGAGACATTCAGTACTTC. Translated: CASSGTRDIQYF.

This clonotype was counted at least ten times. This rearrangement joins TRBV10-3 to TRBJ2-1, with D unclear. Per the germline V gene, CDR1 is ENHRY and CDR2 is SYGVKD. V was clipped by 3 bases and J by 9 bases, with 9 bases between them. The CDR3 length is 12 residues. The CDR3 loop is CAISDRSGEQFF. The CDR3 DNA follows: TGTGCCATCAGTGATAGGTCGGGTGAGCAGTTCTTC.

This clonotype was seen ten or more times. The rearrangement joins TRBV3-1 to TRBJ2-7; 7 bases map to TRBD2. V shed 0 bases and J 4 bases; nucleotides not matched to a gene: 9. Germline-derived CDR1 and CDR2 are LGHDT and YNNKEL (reference sequence). CDR3 length: 16 amino acids. Here the CDR3 reads CASSQDQAGVRYEQYF. CDR3 DNA sequence: TGTGCCAGCAGCCAAGATCAGGCGGGAGTAAGGTACGAGCAGTACTTC.

This clonotype was recorded at least ten times. This chain joins TRBV27 and TRBJ2-3, with a possible D match to TRBD1 (6 bases). The CDR3 length is 13 residues. The V end was cut by 4 bases, the J end by 10 bases, with 15 bases between. Germline V CDR1 and CDR2: MNHEY, SMNVEV (reference sequence). The CDR3 is CASSSPTGTAQYF. The CDR3 DNA reads as TGTGCCAGCAGTTCACCAACAGGGACGGCGCAGTATTTT.

This clonotype was recorded at least ten times. This chain links TRBV7-2 with TRBJ2-6; D might be TRBD2 (6 bases). Looked up from germline, CDR1 is SGHTA and CDR2 is FQGNSA. This CDR3 contains 15 residues. V lost 1 base, J lost 3 bases, and 7 bases lay in between. The CDR3 coding sequence is TGTGCCAGCAGCTTAGGGGGAGGTGGGGCCAACGTCCTGACTTTC. It is translated as CASSLGGGGANVLTF.

In this sample, this clonotype turned up many times. The rearrangement uses TRBV6-1 and TRBJ2-3, with D perhaps matching TRBD2 (5 bases). The ends were cut back, 6 bases at V and 0 bases at J, with 16 bases in the middle. There are 16 residues in the CDR3. CDR1 MNHNS and CDR2 SASEGT come from the germline V gene. Here the CDR3 DNA reads TGTGCCAGCAGCTCTAGCTCCGGACGGAGCACAGATACGCAGTATTTT. Residues: CASSSSSGRSTDTQYF.